These 28 T cell receptor beta chains were all obtained from the same sample, sequenced in a study of T cells in Graves' hyperthyroidism and ophthalmopathy. RNA transcripts gave rise to amplified TCR beta CDR3 regions. TCR CDR3 underwent first-round RT-PCR with the HTBI primer set. One entry per CDR3 protein results from TCRdb running MiXCR on the multiplex PCR reads. The repertoire has roughly 560,000 distinct CDR3 sequences, roughly 14% of them found once; the top ten carry around 4.5%. Sequencing was performed on blood. The receptors derive from a middle-aged woman with Graves' ophthalmopathy.

This clonotype was picked up many times. The chain links TRBV12-3 or TRBV12-4 to TRBJ2-5; 9 bases are a match to TRBD2. Germline trimming cut 8 bases from V and 3 bases from J; bases unmatched to any gene: 13. The CDR3 contains 16 residues. The CDR3 protein is CASRRSSGIVEETQYF. CDR3 coding DNA: TGTGCCAGCCGCCGGTCTAGCGGGATTGTGGAAGAGACCCAGTACTTC.

This clonotype was counted many times. V and J are TRBV25-1 and TRBJ1-1, with 7 positions matching TRBD1. Germline V gene lookup returns CDR1 MGHDK and CDR2 SYGVNS. The CDR3 length is 13 residues. V lost 6 bases to trimming and J lost 4 bases; unmatched junction nucleotides: 5. The CDR3 spells CASRNRGSTEAFF. CDR3 nucleotide sequence: TGTGCCAGCAGAAACAGGGGATCCACTGAAGCTTTCTTT.

The table lists this clonotype with many counts. V is TRBV27 and J is TRBJ1-1; D gene unclear. Trimming removed 6 bases at V and 1 base at J, with 9 bases between. Germline V gene lookup returns CDR1 MNHEY and CDR2 SMNVEV (reference sequence). The CDR3 contains 13 residues. The CDR3 reads CASSFTPNTEAFF. The CDR3 DNA is TGTGCCAGCAGCTTTACACCGAACACTGAAGCTTTCTTT.

This clonotype was seen ten or more times. CDR3 loop: CAISGGTGQGTNTGELFF. Here the CDR3 DNA reads TGTGCCATCAGTGGTGGGACAGGTCAAGGGACGAACACCGGGGAGCTGTTTTTT. The chain links TRBV10-3 to TRBJ2-2; 8 bases line up with TRBD1. This CDR3 comprises 18 residues. Germline V gene sequence: CDR1 ENHRY, CDR2 SYGVKD. Unmatched junction bases numbered 10, after V lost 4 bases and J lost 0 bases.

The rearrangement uses TRBV6-1 and TRBJ2-3; unclear D gene. V was pared by 6 bases and J by 2 bases, with 12 bases between. The CDR3 consists of 14 residues. The germline CDR1 and CDR2 sequences are MNHNS and SASEGT. In DNA form, the CDR3 reads TGTGCCAGCAGATCCCTTTCGTACACAGATACGCAGTATTTT. This gives the protein CASRSLSYTDTQYF.

This clonotype showed up many times. The rearrangement links TRBV6-1 to TRBJ2-7, with D unclear. V gave up 2 bases and J gave up 1 base, with 12 bases separating them. CDR1 and CDR2 from the germline V gene are MNHNS and SASEGT. This CDR3 is 15 amino acids long. The CDR3 sequence is CASSERRLGSYEQYF. The CDR3 DNA sequence: TGTGCCAGCAGTGAAAGGAGACTGGGGTCCTACGAGCAGTACTTC.

This clonotype appeared many times. The genes are TRBV27 and TRBJ2-7; 7 bases line up with TRBD2. There are 15 residues in the CDR3. Germline V lookup: CDR1 MNHEY, CDR2 SMNVEV (reference sequence). Germline trimming cut 8 bases from V and 7 bases from J; bases unmatched to any gene: 17. The CDR3 region is CASRQGLAALEEQYF. DNA of the CDR3: TGTGCCAGCCGTCAAGGCCTAGCGGCGTTGGAGGAGCAGTACTTC.

This clonotype was counted at least ten times. This chain uses TRBV20-1 with TRBJ2-7; D unresolved. Germline assignment: CDR1 DFQATT and CDR2 SNEGSKA (reference sequence). V lost 3 bases and J 7 bases, leaving 16 bases between the germline ends. The CDR3 sequence is 13 residues long. The DNA of the CDR3 is TGCAGTGCTAGGACGGACGCCGTGTCAGAGCAGTACTTC. Residues: CSARTDAVSEQYF.

This clonotype has ten or more counts. This chain joins TRBV6-5 and TRBJ1-1; D perhaps matches TRBD1 (5 bases). V lost 6 bases and J lost 6, with 14 bases in between. Germline CDR1 MNHEY, CDR2 SVGAGI. CDR3 size: 13 residues. The CDR3 bases are TGTGCCAGCAGGTCGACAGTAAGCGCTGAAGCTTTCTTT. This encodes CASRSTVSAEAFF.

The genes are TRBV20-1 and TRBJ2-4; tentatively, D is TRBD1 (5 bases). Germline-derived CDR1 and CDR2 are DFQATT and SNEGSKA (reference sequence). Trimming took 1 base from V and 3 from J, leaving 7 bases between them. This CDR3 has 13 residues. The CDR3 reads CSARVGVKNIQYF. DNA for the CDR3: TGCAGTGCTAGAGTAGGGGTCAAAAACATTCAGTACTTC.

This clonotype was found a few times. V gene TRBV4-1 combines with J gene TRBJ2-7; possibly TRBD1 for D (5 bases). The CDR3 totals 14 residues. With 0 bases removed from V and 3 bases from J, the gap between germline ends came to 9 bases. Germline V gives CDR1 MGHRA, CDR2 YSYEKL. In DNA form, the CDR3 reads TGCGCCAGCAGCCAAGATAACAGGATCTACGAGCAGTACTTC. It translates to CASSQDNRIYEQYF.

This clonotype turned up a few times. The V gene is TRBV10-2, the J gene TRBJ2-2; D call uncertain. Trimming shortened V by 3 bases and J by 2 bases, and 4 bases separated the two germline ends. Germline CDR1 is WSHSY and CDR2 is SAAADI. The CDR3 spans 13 residues. CDR3: CASSEVNTGELFF. For the CDR3, the DNA is TGCGCCAGCAGTGAAGTAAACACCGGGGAGCTGTTTTTT.

About this clonotype itself: Since a much larger clone is just one base distant, this may be a read error. This sequence joins TRBV7-9 and TRBJ2-5; 7 bases match TRBD1. V shed 4 bases and J 0 bases; nucleotides not matched to a gene: 5. The CDR3 is 15 residues long. CDR1 and CDR2 (germline): SEHNR, FQNEAQ (reference sequence). CDR3 DNA: TGTGCCAGCAGCTCCCGGGACAGCCACCAAGAGACCCAGTACTTC. Its protein is CASSSRDSHQETQYF.

This chain links TRBV20-1 with TRBJ2-7; 12 bases align to TRBD2. V trimming: 6 bases; J trimming: 2 bases; junction bases outside the gene matches: 5. This CDR3 region has 14 residues. The germline gives CDR1 DFQATT, CDR2 SNEGSKA (reference sequence). The CDR3 sequence is CSAEGLAGTYEQYF. CDR3 DNA sequence: TGCAGTGCGGAGGGACTAGCGGGCACCTACGAGCAGTACTTC.

There are many counts of this clonotype. CDR3 protein: CASSLLDRAQQYF. CDR3 nucleotide sequence: TGTGCCAGCAGTCTCCTGGACAGGGCTCAGCAGTACTTC. V is TRBV28 and J is TRBJ2-7, with TRBD1 matching over 8 bases. Germline-derived CDR1 and CDR2 are MDHEN and SYDVKM. The CDR3 extends over 13 amino acids. V lost 5 bases and J lost 8; bases outside the gene matches: 8.

This clonotype has more than one count but fewer than ten. This chain connects TRBV6-1 to TRBJ2-2; no clear D gene. Germline V gene data show CDR1 as MNHNS and CDR2 as SASEGT. The CDR3 is 13 residues long. V was pared by 7 bases and J by 5 bases, with 11 bases between. CDR3 protein: CASKEPVTGELFF. DNA for the CDR3: TGTGCCAGCAAAGAGCCGGTTACCGGGGAGCTGTTTTTT.

This clonotype was seen a handful of times. The chain carries TRBV28 and TRBJ1-1; D gene uncertain. Trimming removed 7 bases at V and 2 bases at J, with 8 bases between. This CDR3 comprises 12 residues. CDR1 is MDHEN and CDR2 is SYDVKM in the germline V gene. CDR3 DNA sequence: TGTGCCAGCAAGGATTATAACACTGAAGCTTTCTTT. This sequence encodes CASKDYNTEAFF.

This clonotype was observed at least ten times. V and J are TRBV27 and TRBJ2-5, with TRBD1 matching 9 bases. Germline V gene data show CDR1 as MNHEY and CDR2 as SMNVEV (reference sequence). J lost 4 bases, V lost 5 bases, and 14 bases had no gene match. The CDR3 runs 17 residues. CDR3 sequence (DNA): TGTGCCAGCAGTAAACAAACCGGGACAGGGTACCCAGAGACCCAGTACTTC. This sequence encodes CASSKQTGTGYPETQYF.

This clonotype was found many times. V usage is TRBV7-3 and J usage is TRBJ1-1; TRBD1 is a possible D gene (6 bases). This CDR3 spans 13 amino acids. Between the trimmed V and J ends, which lost 4 bases and 5 bases, there was a span of 11 bases. Germline V gene lookup returns CDR1 SGHTA and CDR2 FQGTGA. In DNA form, the CDR3 reads TGTGCCAGCAGCTACCAGGGGAGTACTGAAGCTTTCTTT. It yields the protein CASSYQGSTEAFF.

The chain has TRBV3-1 and TRBJ1-2; D remains unclear. Germline V gives CDR1 LGHDT, CDR2 YNNKEL (reference sequence). The CDR3 has 12 residues. Trimming stripped 3 bases from V and 3 bases from J, with 5 bases between. The CDR3 loop reads CASSQDYYGYTF. Written as DNA, the CDR3 is TGTGCCAGCAGCCAGGATTACTATGGCTACACCTTC. Full variable domain (missing parts from reference TRBV3-1 and TRBJ1-2): DTAVSQTPKYLVTQMGNDKSIKCEQNLGHDTMYWYKQDSKKFLKIMFSYNNKELIINETVPNRFSPKSPDKAHLNLHINSLELGDSAVYFCASSQDYYGYTFGSGTRLTVV.

This clonotype was counted at least ten times. This chain uses TRBV12-3 or TRBV12-4 with TRBJ2-4, with 8 bases that match TRBD2. The CDR3 consists of 17 residues. V shed 2 bases, J shed 6 bases, and the junction held 12 bases outside the gene matches. Here the CDR3 DNA reads TGTGCCAGCAGTTTATTCGTCATAGCCGGGGGGGGAAACATTCAGTACTTC. Its protein product is CASSLFVIAGGGNIQYF.

This clonotype was seen many times. The chain combines TRBV30 with TRBJ2-7, with 13 bases that match TRBD2. Germline V gene lookup returns CDR1 GTSNPN and CDR2 SVGIG (reference sequence). CDR3 length: 16 residues. V gave up 1 base and J gave up 4 bases; unmatched junction bases: 7. CDR3 in amino acids: CAWSATGTSGEYEQYF. The CDR3 DNA reads as TGTGCCTGGAGTGCGACCGGGACTAGCGGGGAGTACGAGCAGTACTTC.

This clonotype was recorded at least ten times. The rearrangement links TRBV6-5 to TRBJ1-5, with D perhaps matching TRBD1 (6 bases). There are 15 residues in the CDR3. CDR1 and CDR2 from the germline V gene are MNHEY and SVGAGI. Between the trimmed V and J ends, which lost 7 bases and 2 bases, there was a span of 15 bases. CDR3 nucleotide sequence: TGTGCCAGCACCCCCCGGGGGGCGGGCAATCAGCCCCAGCATTTT. Translating it yields CASTPRGAGNQPQHF.

In this sample, this clonotype turned up many times. CDR3 in amino acids: CASSVSTGSTEAFF. CDR3 DNA sequence: TGTGCCAGCAGTGTCTCGACGGGAAGCACTGAAGCTTTCTTT. The J gene is TRBJ1-1, the V gene TRBV28, with D uncertain. CDR3 length: 14 residues. Between the trimmed V and J ends, which lost 5 bases and 4 bases, there was a span of 14 bases. Looked up from germline, CDR1 is MDHEN and CDR2 is SYDVKM.

This clonotype has ten or more counts. V and J are TRBV12-3 or TRBV12-4 and TRBJ2-7, with D possibly called TRBD1 or TRBD2 (5 bases each). Trimming took off 7 bases at V and 2 bases at J, with 12 bases between the two ends. The length of the CDR3 is 13 residues. The CDR3 loop is CASMDLTAYEQYF. CDR3 in DNA: TGTGCCAGCATGGACTTGACAGCCTACGAGCAGTACTTC.

This clonotype was recorded many times. V gene TRBV7-2 combines with J gene TRBJ2-7; D remains unclear. This CDR3 comprises 14 residues. Germline lookup yields CDR1 SGHTA and CDR2 FQGNSA. Trimming removed 1 base from V and 2 bases from J, with 9 bases in between. In nucleotides, the CDR3 is TGTGCCAGCAGCTTAGGTTGGCCTGCCTACGAGCAGTACTTC. Translating gives CASSLGWPAYEQYF.

The chain recombines TRBV6-2 or TRBV6-3 with TRBJ2-2, with D uncertain. The germline gives CDR1 MNHEY, CDR2 SVGEGT. The CDR3 contains 14 residues. V lost 5 bases and J lost 5, with 12 bases in between. CDR3 protein: CASSLTPETGELFF. The CDR3 nucleotides are TGTGCCAGCAGTCTAACCCCGGAGACCGGGGAGCTGTTTTTT.

This clonotype showed up many times. Written as DNA, the CDR3 is TGTGCCAGCAGACTGACGTGGCGGAACTATGGCTACACCTTC. Amino acid sequence: CASRLTWRNYGYTF. The chain recombines TRBV27 with TRBJ1-2; D remains ambiguous. The germline V and J ends were trimmed by 6 bases and 2 bases, with 13 bases remaining between them. CDR1 and CDR2 (germline): MNHEY, SMNVEV (reference sequence). There are 14 residues in the CDR3.